This section outlines one T cell receptor (beta chain) sequence together with its context. Antigen specificity is unknown. Primers: 60 Vbeta forward and 13 Jbeta reverse. The method was immunoSEQ multiplex PCR; TCRdb's version includes in-frame clones alone and lacks a portion of them. The table shows 120,000 to 150,000 clones, with roughly 80% occurring only once. This sample is part of a study of cytomegalovirus exposure and HLA in healthy donors. As for the study in general: HLA-typed donors contributed 80 million to 85 million unique TCRs, which were held in an early data release.

Broader study findings: TCR sequences were mostly rare, though some public TCRs occurred in many donors. As confirmed in vitro, a few CMV-associated chains were specific for CMV antigens.

The clonotype was recovered from a woman in her 40s in good health and CMV-seropositive. What was sequenced was PBMCs.

CDR3: CASSVVAGFLGNEQFF. CDR3 nucleotides: TGTGCCAGCAGCGTCGTAGCGGGGTTCTTGGGCAATGAGCAGTTCTTC. The rearrangement joins TRBV2 to TRBJ2-1, with TRBD2 matching over 8 bases. Germline CDR1 is SNHLY and CDR2 is FYNNEI. The CDR3 is made up of 16 amino acids. V trimming: 6 bases; J trimming: 6 bases; junction bases outside the gene matches: 13.